The sequence of this T cell receptor beta chain was determined in a study of blood T cell repertoires in COVID-19. Study context: Acute-phase and convalescent COVID-19 samples originated in the United States, Italy and Spain. From T cells, B-cell-depleted T cells, or PBMCs came the material, which was cDNA or gDNA.

In the original processing: By means of reference gene primer amplification, nucleated cell counts were estimated. Assay used: immunoSEQ multiplex PCR; TCRdb lists only in-frame clones, some missing. V and J calls and clone size are those listed in that table; D and trimming were worked out from the DNA. The sample has about 230,000 clones, roughly 85% seen once. This clone appeared a few times. The CDR3 sequence is 14 residues long. V dropped 0 bases and J dropped 4 bases, with 9 bases sitting between them. Germline assignment: CDR1 LGHNA and CDR2 YSLEER. J is TRBJ1-1 and V is TRBV4-3; D not resolved. Sequences were obtained from peripheral blood. The TCR comes from a woman aged 70-85 years with active or convalescent COVID-19. The CDR3 protein is CASSQERIGTEAFF. The CDR3 DNA sequence: TGCGCCAGCAGCCAAGAGAGGATCGGCACTGAAGCTTTCTTT.